This T cell receptor beta chain was found in a study of cytomegalovirus exposure and HLA in healthy donors. It was with 60 Vbeta and 13 Jbeta primers that the PCR ran. TCRdb's copy holds only in-frame clones and misses some; the assay was immunoSEQ multiplex PCR. Of under 200,000 clones listed, over 75% are singletons. CDR3 length: 14 residues. V lost 6 bases and J lost 7; bases outside the gene matches: 7. Germline V gives CDR1 MNHEY, CDR2 SVGAGI. The V gene is TRBV6-5, the J gene TRBJ2-4; 9 bases are shared with TRBD1. The specimen sequenced was PBMCs. The source is a man aged 60 to 75 in good health and CMV-seronegative. CDR3 nucleotide sequence: TGTGCCAGCAGCCTAACCGGGACAGGGAACATTCAGTACTTC. It encodes CASSLTGTGNIQYF.